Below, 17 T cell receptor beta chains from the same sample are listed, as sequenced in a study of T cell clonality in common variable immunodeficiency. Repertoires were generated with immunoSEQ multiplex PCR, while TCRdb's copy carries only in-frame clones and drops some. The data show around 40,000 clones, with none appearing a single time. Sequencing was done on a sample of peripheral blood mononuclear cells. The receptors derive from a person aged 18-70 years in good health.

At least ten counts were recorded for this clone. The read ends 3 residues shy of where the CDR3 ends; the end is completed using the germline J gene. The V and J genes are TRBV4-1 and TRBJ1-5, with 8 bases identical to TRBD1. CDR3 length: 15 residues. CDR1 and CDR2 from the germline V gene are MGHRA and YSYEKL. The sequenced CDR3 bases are TGCGCTTCCAGGGGCAGGGGGCGATTCAATCAGCCC. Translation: CASRGRGRFNQP. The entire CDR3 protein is CASRGRGRFNQPQHF.

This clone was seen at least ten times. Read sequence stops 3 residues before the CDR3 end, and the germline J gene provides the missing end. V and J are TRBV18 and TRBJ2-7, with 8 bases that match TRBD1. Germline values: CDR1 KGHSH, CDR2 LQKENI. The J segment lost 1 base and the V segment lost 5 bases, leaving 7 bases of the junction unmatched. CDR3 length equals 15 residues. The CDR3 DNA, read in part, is TGTGCCAGCTCAGAGAGGACAGGGACTTCCTACGAG. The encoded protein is CASSERTGTSYE. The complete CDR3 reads CASSERTGTSYEQYF.

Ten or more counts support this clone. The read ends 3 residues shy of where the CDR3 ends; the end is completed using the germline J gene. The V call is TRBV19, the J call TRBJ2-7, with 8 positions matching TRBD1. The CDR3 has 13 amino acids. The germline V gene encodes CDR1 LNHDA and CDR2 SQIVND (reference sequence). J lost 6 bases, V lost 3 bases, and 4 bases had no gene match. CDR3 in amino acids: CASSIGQGAEQYF. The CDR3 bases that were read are TGTGCCAGTAGTATTGGCCAGGGGGCCGAG. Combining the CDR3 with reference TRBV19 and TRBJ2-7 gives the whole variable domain DGGITQSPKYLFRKEGQNVTLSCEQNLNHDAMYWYRQDPGQGLRLIYYSQIVNDFQKGDIAEGYSVSREKKESFPLTVTSAQKNPTAFYLCASSIGQGAEQYFGPGTRLTVT.

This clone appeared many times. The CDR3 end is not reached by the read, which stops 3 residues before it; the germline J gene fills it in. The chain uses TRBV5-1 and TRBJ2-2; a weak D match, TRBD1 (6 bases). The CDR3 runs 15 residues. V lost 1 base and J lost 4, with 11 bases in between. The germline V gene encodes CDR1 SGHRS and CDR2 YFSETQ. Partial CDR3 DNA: TGCGCCAGCAGCTTGAGCAGGGGCCCCACCGGGGAG. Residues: CASSLSRGPTGE. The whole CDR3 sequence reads CASSLSRGPTGELFF.

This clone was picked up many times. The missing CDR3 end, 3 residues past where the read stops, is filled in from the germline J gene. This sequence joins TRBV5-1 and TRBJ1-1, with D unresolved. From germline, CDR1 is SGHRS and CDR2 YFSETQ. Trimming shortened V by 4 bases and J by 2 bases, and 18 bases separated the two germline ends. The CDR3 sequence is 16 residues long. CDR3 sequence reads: CASSLMPGGVNTEAFF. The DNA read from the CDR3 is TGCGCCAGCAGCCTTATGCCGGGCGGGGTAAACACTGAA.

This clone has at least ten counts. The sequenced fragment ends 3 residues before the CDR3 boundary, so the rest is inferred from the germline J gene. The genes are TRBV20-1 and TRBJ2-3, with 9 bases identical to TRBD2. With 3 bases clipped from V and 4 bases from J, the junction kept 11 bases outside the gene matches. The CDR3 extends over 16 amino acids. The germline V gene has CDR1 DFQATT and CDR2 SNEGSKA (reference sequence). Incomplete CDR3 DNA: TGCAGTGCTAGTGGGCTCGGTAGCGGGAGATCAGATACG. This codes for CSASGLGSGRSDT. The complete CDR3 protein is CSASGLGSGRSDTQYF.

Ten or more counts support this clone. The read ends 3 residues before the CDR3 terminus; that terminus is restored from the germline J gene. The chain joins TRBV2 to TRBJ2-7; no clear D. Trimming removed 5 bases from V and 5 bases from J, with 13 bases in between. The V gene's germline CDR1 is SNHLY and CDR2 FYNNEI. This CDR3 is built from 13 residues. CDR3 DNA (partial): TGTGCCAGCAGTCGGTCCAATAGAGACGAG. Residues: CASSRSNRDE. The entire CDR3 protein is CASSRSNRDEQYF.

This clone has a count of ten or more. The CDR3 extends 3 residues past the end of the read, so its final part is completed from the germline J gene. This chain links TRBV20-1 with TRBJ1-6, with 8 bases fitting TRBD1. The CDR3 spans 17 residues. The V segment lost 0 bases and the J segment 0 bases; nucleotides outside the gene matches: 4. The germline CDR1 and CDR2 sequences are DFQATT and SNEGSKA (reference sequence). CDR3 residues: CSARDQDRDSYNSPLHF. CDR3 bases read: TGCAGTGCTAGAGACCAGGACAGGGACTCCTATAATTCACCC.

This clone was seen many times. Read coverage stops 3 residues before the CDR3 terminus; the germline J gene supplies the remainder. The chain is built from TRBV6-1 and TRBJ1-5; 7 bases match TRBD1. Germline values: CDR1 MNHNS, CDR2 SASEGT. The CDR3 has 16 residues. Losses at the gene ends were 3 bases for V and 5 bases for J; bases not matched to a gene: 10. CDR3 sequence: CASSDRDRVRDQPQHF. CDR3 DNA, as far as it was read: TGTGCCAGCAGTGATAGAGACAGGGTACGGGATCAGCCC.

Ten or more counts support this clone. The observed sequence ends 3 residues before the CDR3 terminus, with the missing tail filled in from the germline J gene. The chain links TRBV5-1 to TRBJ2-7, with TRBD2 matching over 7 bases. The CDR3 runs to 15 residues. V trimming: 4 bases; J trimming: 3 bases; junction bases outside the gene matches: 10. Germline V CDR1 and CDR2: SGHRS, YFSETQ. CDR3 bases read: TGCGCCAGCAGCCCAAAGACTAGCTCAGACTACGAG. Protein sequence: CASSPKTSSDYE. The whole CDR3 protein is CASSPKTSSDYEQYF. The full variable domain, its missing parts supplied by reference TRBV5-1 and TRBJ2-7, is KAGVTQTPRYLIKTRGQQVTLSCSPISGHRSVSWYQQTPGQGLQFLFEYFSETQRNKGNFPGRFSGRQFSNSRSEMNVSTLELGDSALYLCASSPKTSSDYEQYFGPGTRLTVT.

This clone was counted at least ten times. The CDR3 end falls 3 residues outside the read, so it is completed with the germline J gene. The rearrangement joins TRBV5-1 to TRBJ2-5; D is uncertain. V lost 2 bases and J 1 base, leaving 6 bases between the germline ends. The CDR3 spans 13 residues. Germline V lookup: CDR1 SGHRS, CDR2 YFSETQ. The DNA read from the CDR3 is TGCGCCAGCAGCTTACTCTCCCAAGAGACC. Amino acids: CASSLLSQET. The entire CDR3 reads CASSLLSQETQYF.

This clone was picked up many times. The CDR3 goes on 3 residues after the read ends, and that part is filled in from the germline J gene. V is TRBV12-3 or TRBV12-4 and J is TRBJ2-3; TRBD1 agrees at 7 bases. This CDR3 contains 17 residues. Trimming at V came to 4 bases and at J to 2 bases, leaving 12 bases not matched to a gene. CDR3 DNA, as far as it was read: TGTGCCAGCAGTTCTGTCCTGACAGGGCTAGACACAGATACG. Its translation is CASSSVLTGLDTDT. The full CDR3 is CASSSVLTGLDTDTQYF.

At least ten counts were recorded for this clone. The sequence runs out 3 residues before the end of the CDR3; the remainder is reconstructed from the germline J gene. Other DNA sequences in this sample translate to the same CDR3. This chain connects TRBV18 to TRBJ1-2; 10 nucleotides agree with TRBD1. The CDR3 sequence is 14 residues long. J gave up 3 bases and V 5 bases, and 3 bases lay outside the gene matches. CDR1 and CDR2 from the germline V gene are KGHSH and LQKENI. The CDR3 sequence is CASSGQGGDYGYTF. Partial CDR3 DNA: TGTGCCAGCTCAGGACAGGGGGGCGACTATGGC.

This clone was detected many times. The covered CDR3 bases are TGTGCCAGCAGCTTTAGCGGGGCTAGCACAGATACG. Amino acid sequence: CASSFSGASTDT. The whole CDR3 sequence is CASSFSGASTDTQYF. The rearrangement joins TRBV7-3 to TRBJ2-3; 8 nucleotides match TRBD2. Read data end 3 residues before the CDR3 end; the end is taken from the germline J gene. In germline, CDR1 is SGHTA, CDR2 FQGTGA. The CDR3 consists of 15 residues. With V trimmed by 3 bases and J by 0 bases, 2 bases remained unmatched. The variable domain in full, completed from reference TRBV7-3 and TRBJ2-3, reads GAGVSQTPSNKVTEKGKYVELRCDPISGHTALYWYRQSLGQGPEFLIYFQGTGAADDSGLPNDRFFAVRPEGSVSTLKIQRTERGDSAVYLCASSFSGASTDTQYFGPGTRLTVL.

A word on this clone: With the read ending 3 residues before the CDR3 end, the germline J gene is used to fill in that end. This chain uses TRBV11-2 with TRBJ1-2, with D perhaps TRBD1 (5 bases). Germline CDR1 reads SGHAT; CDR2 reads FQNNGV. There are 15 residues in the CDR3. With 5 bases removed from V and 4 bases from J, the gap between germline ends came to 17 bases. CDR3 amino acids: CASSPSGGGIYGYTF. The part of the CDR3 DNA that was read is TGTGCCAGCAGCCCGTCCGGGGGAGGAATCTATGGC. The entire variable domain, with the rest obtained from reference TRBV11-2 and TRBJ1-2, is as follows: EAGVAQSPRYKIIEKRQSVAFWCNPISGHATLYWYQQILGQGPKLLIQFQNNGVVDDSQLPKDRFSAERLKGVDSTLKIQPAKLEDSAVYLCASSPSGGGIYGYTFGSGTRLTVV.

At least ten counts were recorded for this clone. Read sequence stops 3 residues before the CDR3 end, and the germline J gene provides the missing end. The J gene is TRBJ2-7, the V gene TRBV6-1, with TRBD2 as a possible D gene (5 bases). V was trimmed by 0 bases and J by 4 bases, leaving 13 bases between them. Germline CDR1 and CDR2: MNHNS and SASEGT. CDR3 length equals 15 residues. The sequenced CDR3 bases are TGTGCCAGCAGTGAAGCGCACCAGCGACTATACGAG. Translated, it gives CASSEAHQRLYE. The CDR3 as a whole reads CASSEAHQRLYEQYF.

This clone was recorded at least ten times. The CDR3 is CASSPGLAGGDNEQFF. Incomplete CDR3 DNA: TGCGCCAGCAGCCCGGGACTAGCGGGAGGCGACAATGAG. V is TRBV5-1 and J is TRBJ2-1; TRBD2 matches 15 bases. The CDR3 extends 3 residues past the end of the read, so its final part is completed from the germline J gene. Germline CDR1 reads SGHRS; CDR2 reads YFSETQ. This CDR3 comprises 16 residues. V gave up 4 bases and J gave up 5 bases; unmatched junction bases: 4. The entire variable domain, with the rest obtained from reference TRBV5-1 and TRBJ2-1, is as follows: KAGVTQTPRYLIKTRGQQVTLSCSPISGHRSVSWYQQTPGQGLQFLFEYFSETQRNKGNFPGRFSGRQFSNSRSEMNVSTLELGDSALYLCASSPGLAGGDNEQFFGPGTRLTVL.